The entry that follows covers one TCR beta chain sequence. Its antigen is unknown. The PCR contained 60 Vbeta and 13 Jbeta primers. Some clones are missing from TCRdb's copy, which holds only in-frame ones; the method was immunoSEQ multiplex PCR. The repertoire holds 100,000 to 120,000 clones, with 60% to 85% as singletons. This entry comes from a study of cytomegalovirus exposure and HLA in healthy donors. Study results and caveats: V- and J-gene trimming in TCR beta was tied to a missense DCLRE1C variant by an analysis performed later. Exclusion applied to some V segments, including TRBV6-2 and TRBV6-3, as they were indistinguishable.

Per germline, CDR1 SGHTA and CDR2 FQGNSA. V lost 5 bases to trimming and J lost 6 bases; unmatched junction nucleotides: 12. This CDR3 region has 15 residues. The origin of this receptor is a woman aged 60-70 years in good health and CMV-seropositive. Source material: PBMCs. The rearrangement joins TRBV7-2 to TRBJ1-1, with 7 positions matching TRBD1. The CDR3 loop reads CASSLNPGGTSEAFF. DNA of the CDR3: TGTGCCAGCAGCCTCAACCCAGGGGGAACCTCTGAAGCTTTCTTT.